The 14 T cell receptor beta chains below come from one sample, sequenced in a study of shared clonotypes between healthy human individuals. Profiled with immunoSEQ multiplex PCR; TCRdb holds only in-frame clones, not every one. In the table there are approximately 2.5 million clones, 93% of which are singletons. Specimen: naive CD4+ T cells from PBMCs. The subset here: CD45RA+ positively selected. These receptors came from a man younger than 35 in good health. Some clones in this sample may be carry-over from other donors' samples.

The chain has TRBV5-1 and TRBJ2-2; the match to TRBD1 covers 8 bases. Trimming removed 4 bases from V and 5 bases from J; junction bases left unmatched: 7. CDR3 length: 15 residues. Looked up from germline, CDR1 is SGHRS and CDR2 is YFSETQ. Here the CDR3 DNA reads TGCGCCAGCAGCAAGGACAGGGAGAGAACCGGGGAGCTGTTTTTT. Its translation: CASSKDRERTGELFF.

The chain combines TRBV18 with TRBJ1-5, with D unresolved. V was trimmed by 5 bases and J by 0 bases, leaving 8 bases between them. The germline CDR1 and CDR2 sequences are KGHSH and LQKENI. CDR3 size: 14 residues. The CDR3 region is CASSSSPSNQPQHF. CDR3 DNA sequence: TGTGCCAGCTCATCTAGCCCTAGCAATCAGCCCCAGCATTTT.

Only one count was recorded for this clone. The junction departs from germline at one end; a sequencing error may be responsible. The rearrangement uses TRBV10-3 and TRBJ2-7, with 10 bases lining up with TRBD1. Germline assignment: CDR1 ENHRY and CDR2 SYGVKD. This CDR3 has 14 residues. CDR3 in amino acids: CAISPGQGTYERYF. DNA of the CDR3: TGTGCCATCAGCCCGGGACAGGGGACCTACGAGCGGTACTTC.

A note on this clone: This CDR3 is also generated by other DNA sequences in the sample. The V call is TRBV6-5, the J call TRBJ2-7, with 12 nucleotides matching TRBD2. Trimming at V came to 4 bases and at J to 4 bases, leaving 2 bases not matched to a gene. Germline CDR1 and CDR2: MNHEY and SVGAGI. This CDR3 is 14 amino acids long. CDR3 residues: CASSSGTSGYEQYF. The DNA for the CDR3 is TGTGCCAGCAGTTCCGGGACTAGCGGGTACGAGCAGTACTTC.

As for this clone: Other DNA sequences in the sample encode the same CDR3. V is TRBV6-5 and J is TRBJ1-6; no definite D call. V was cut by 0 bases and J by 7 bases, with 7 bases left in between. CDR3 size: 14 residues. In germline, CDR1 is MNHEY, CDR2 SVGAGI. The CDR3 DNA sequence: TGTGCCAGCAGTTACTCGAGCGGGAATTCACCCCTCCACTTT. Residues: CASSYSSGNSPLHF.

This clone was counted a single time. V gene TRBV18 combines with J gene TRBJ2-3; TRBD1 aligns across 7 bases. The CDR3 loop spans 13 amino acids. The ends lost 6 bases at V and 4 bases at J; junction bases unmatched: 4. The germline CDR1 and CDR2 sequences are KGHSH and LQKENI. CDR3 amino acids: CASSPTGSDTQYF. The CDR3 nucleotides read TGTGCCAGCTCCCCGACAGGGTCAGATACGCAGTATTTT.

This sequence joins TRBV7-9 and TRBJ2-1, with D perhaps given as TRBD1 or TRBD2 (6 bases each). Germline loops: CDR1 SEHNR, CDR2 FQNEAQ (reference sequence). The germline V and J ends were trimmed by 4 bases and 7 bases, with 17 bases remaining between them. There are 15 residues in the CDR3. The CDR3 DNA sequence: TGTGCCAGCAGCTCTGGTGGGGGGCTCTGGAATGAGCAGTTCTTC. It yields the protein CASSSGGGLWNEQFF.

This chain links TRBV27 with TRBJ2-7, with D perhaps being TRBD1 or TRBD2 (5 bases each). With 5 bases removed from V and 5 bases from J, the gap between germline ends came to 10 bases. CDR1 MNHEY and CDR2 SMNVEV come from the germline V gene (reference sequence). CDR3 size: 12 residues. The CDR3 nucleotides are TGTGCCAGCAGTGGTTGGGGGAACGAGCAGTACTTC. Protein product: CASSGWGNEQYF.

This chain links TRBV4-1 with TRBJ2-1; the D is unclear. This CDR3 is 13 amino acids long. Trimming removed 0 bases at V and 3 bases at J, with 3 bases between. The germline gives CDR1 MGHRA, CDR2 YSYEKL. CDR3 amino acids: CASSQEDYNEQFF. The CDR3 DNA follows: TGCGCCAGCAGCCAAGAAGACTACAATGAGCAGTTCTTC.

As regards this clone: This CDR3 is also generated by other DNA sequences in the sample. This chain uses TRBV5-4 with TRBJ2-1; 13 positions agree with TRBD2. The CDR3 consists of 16 residues. J lost 3 bases, V lost 3 bases, and 3 bases had no gene match. CDR1 and CDR2 from the germline V gene are SGHNT and YYREEE (reference sequence). As DNA, the CDR3 is TGTGCCAGCAGCTCCCGGACTAGCGGGAGCTACAATGAGCAGTTCTTC. Its protein product is CASSSRTSGSYNEQFF.

This rearrangement joins TRBV2 to TRBJ2-1; 7 bases line up with TRBD2. The CDR3 has 13 residues. CDR1 SNHLY and CDR2 FYNNEI come from the germline V gene. V shed 7 bases and J 4 bases; nucleotides not matched to a gene: 4. CDR3 in DNA: TGTGCCAGCACTAGCGGACTTTACAATGAGCAGTTCTTC. The encoded protein is CASTSGLYNEQFF.

The chain is built from TRBV30 and TRBJ1-5, with 8 bases matching TRBD1. In germline, CDR1 is GTSNPN, CDR2 SVGIG (reference sequence). This CDR3 has 13 amino acids. J lost 6 bases, V lost 1 base, and 2 bases had no gene match. The CDR3 sequence: CAWSGTGSQPQHF. CDR3 nucleotides: TGTGCCTGGAGTGGGACAGGGAGTCAGCCCCAGCATTTT.

The chain employs TRBV28 and TRBJ1-2, with 10 bases fitting TRBD1. V lost 2 bases, J lost 8 bases, and 8 bases stayed unmatched. Germline V CDR1 and CDR2: MDHEN, SYDVKM. The length of the CDR3 is 15 residues. DNA for the CDR3: TGTGCCAGCAGTTTACCGGACAGGGGGATTGGCGGCTACACCTTC. Translated: CASSLPDRGIGGYTF.

This chain links TRBV7-6 with TRBJ1-5; TRBD1 is a possible D gene (5 bases). This CDR3 has 14 residues. V was cut by 1 base and J by 4 bases, with 8 bases left in between. The V gene's germline CDR1 is SGHVS and CDR2 FNYEAQ. The CDR3 region has the DNA TGTGCCAGCAGCTTAGGGGGGAATAATCAGCCCCAGCATTTT. Translating it yields CASSLGGNNQPQHF.